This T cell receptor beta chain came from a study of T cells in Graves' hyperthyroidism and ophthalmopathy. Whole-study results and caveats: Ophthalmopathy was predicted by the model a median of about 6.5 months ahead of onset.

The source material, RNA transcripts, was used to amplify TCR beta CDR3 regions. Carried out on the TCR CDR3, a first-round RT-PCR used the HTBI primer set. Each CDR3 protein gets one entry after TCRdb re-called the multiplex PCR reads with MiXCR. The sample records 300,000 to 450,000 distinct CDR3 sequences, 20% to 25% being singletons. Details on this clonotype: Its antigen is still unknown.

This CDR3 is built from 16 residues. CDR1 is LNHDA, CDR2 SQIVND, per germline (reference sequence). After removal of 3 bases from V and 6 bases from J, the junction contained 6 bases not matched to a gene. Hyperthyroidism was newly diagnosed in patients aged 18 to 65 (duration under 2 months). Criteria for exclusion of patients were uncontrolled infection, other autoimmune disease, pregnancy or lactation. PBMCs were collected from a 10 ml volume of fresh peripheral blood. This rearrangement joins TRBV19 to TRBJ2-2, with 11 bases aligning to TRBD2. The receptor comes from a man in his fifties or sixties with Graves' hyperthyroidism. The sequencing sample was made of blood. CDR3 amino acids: CASSILTSGKAGELFF. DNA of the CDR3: TGTGCCAGTAGTATTCTGACTAGCGGGAAAGCCGGGGAGCTGTTTTTT. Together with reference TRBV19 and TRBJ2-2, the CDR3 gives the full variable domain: DGGITQSPKYLFRKEGQNVTLSCEQNLNHDAMYWYRQDPGQGLRLIYYSQIVNDFQKGDIAEGYSVSREKKESFPLTVTSAQKNPTAFYLCASSILTSGKAGELFFGEGSRLTVL.